Below, 11 T cell receptor beta chains from the same sample are listed, as sequenced in a study of blood T cell repertoires in COVID-19. Here immunoSEQ multiplex PCR was the method, and the copy in TCRdb shows in-frame clones only, minus some. This table has about 160,000 clones, around four fifths appearing once. Sequencing was carried out using peripheral blood. The receptors shown here come from a woman at least 80 years old with active or convalescent COVID-19.

This clone was observed a few times. Other DNA variants within this sample encode the same CDR3. The chain uses TRBV18 and TRBJ2-2; D unresolved. Germline V gene data show CDR1 as KGHSH and CDR2 as LQKENI. V was pared by 3 bases and J by 2 bases, with 4 bases between. The CDR3 covers 13 residues. CDR3 bases: TGTGCCAGCTCACCCCCAAACACCGGGGAGCTGTTTTTT. Translating it yields CASSPPNTGELFF.

The chain recombines TRBV6-5 with TRBJ1-6; possible D gene TRBD1, 6 bases. V dropped 0 bases and J dropped 13 bases, with 16 bases sitting between them. Germline loops: CDR1 MNHEY, CDR2 SVGAGI. The CDR3 is 15 amino acids. The CDR3 DNA follows: TGTGCCAGCAGTTACTCGTTACAGGGCGTCGTTCCCCTCCACTTT. It yields the protein CASSYSLQGVVPLHF.

The V and J genes are TRBV27 and TRBJ1-2, with 7 bases matching TRBD1. CDR3 length: 14 residues. CDR1 and CDR2 from the germline V gene are MNHEY and SMNVEV (reference sequence). J lost 8 bases, V lost 5 bases, and 11 bases had no gene match. As DNA, the CDR3 is TGTGCCAGCAGTAACTCGGACAGGTCGGGCGGCTACACCTTC. This encodes CASSNSDRSGGYTF.

The J gene is TRBJ2-3, the V gene TRBV4-3, with D unclear. Germline assignment: CDR1 LGHNA and CDR2 YSLEER. Between the trimmed V and J ends, which lost 0 bases and 5 bases, there was a span of 9 bases. This CDR3 has 14 residues. The CDR3 is CASSQDLLQDTQYF. The DNA for the CDR3 is TGCGCCAGCAGCCAAGATCTACTTCAAGATACGCAGTATTTT.

The chain links TRBV5-1 to TRBJ1-2, with no clear D. CDR1 is SGHRS, CDR2 YFSETQ, per germline. The CDR3 length is 16 residues. Between the trimmed V and J ends, which lost 5 bases and 0 bases, there was a span of 17 bases. CDR3 coding DNA: TGCGCCAGCAGAGACACCTCACACTTAGCTAACTATGGCTACACCTTC. Amino acids: CASRDTSHLANYGYTF.

This clone was found a few times. The chain combines TRBV30 with TRBJ1-1; no clear D. The CDR3 covers 13 residues. V lost 0 bases, J lost 10 bases, and 15 bases lay in between. The V gene's germline CDR1 is GTSNPN and CDR2 SVGIG (reference sequence). CDR3 in DNA: TGTGCCTGGAGTGTAAACGAGGGTGCGAGAGCTTTCTTT. This sequence encodes CAWSVNEGARAFF. Full variable domain (remainder filled in from reference TRBV30 and TRBJ1-1): SQTIHQWPATLVQPVGSPLSLECTVEGTSNPNLYWYRQAAGRGLQLLFYSVGIGQISSEVPQNLSASRPQDRQFILSSKKLLLSDSGFYLCAWSVNEGARAFFGQGTRLTVV.

The CDR3 loop is CAISEGGNYGYTF. Here the CDR3 DNA reads TGTGCCATCAGTGAGGGGGGGAACTATGGCTACACCTTC. The V gene is TRBV10-3, the J gene TRBJ1-2; TRBD1 is a possible D gene (5 bases). The CDR3 has 13 amino acids. Trimming left V 2 bases short and J 2 bases short, with 6 bases between. Germline CDR1 is ENHRY and CDR2 is SYGVKD.

This sequence joins TRBV6-2 or TRBV6-3 and TRBJ2-5; tentatively, D is TRBD2 (7 bases). The CDR3 length is 14 residues. Trimming left V 1 base short and J 4 bases short, with 10 bases between. Germline loops: CDR1 MNHEY, CDR2 SVGEGT. CDR3 nucleotides: TGTGCCAGCAGTTACTGGGGGGGCCTAGAGACCCAGTACTTC. Translation: CASSYWGGLETQYF.

Ten or more counts support this clone. The gene calls are TRBV30 and TRBJ2-7; maybe TRBD1 (6 bases). V was clipped by 3 bases and J by 5 bases, with 23 bases between them. The V gene's germline CDR1 is GTSNPN and CDR2 SVGIG (reference sequence). CDR3 length: 16 residues. CDR3 bases: TGTGCCTGGAGCCGCAGCAGGGGCCCGACGCACGACGAGCAGTACTTC. Amino acid sequence: CAWSRSRGPTHDEQYF. Combining the CDR3 with reference TRBV30 and TRBJ2-7 gives the whole variable domain SQTIHQWPATLVQPVGSPLSLECTVEGTSNPNLYWYRQAAGRGLQLLFYSVGIGQISSEVPQNLSASRPQDRQFILSSKKLLLSDSGFYLCAWSRSRGPTHDEQYFGPGTRLTVT.

This clone showed up just once. V is TRBV7-8 and J is TRBJ1-3; weak D call: TRBD1 (6 bases). Trimming stripped 0 bases from V and 0 bases from J, with 12 bases between. Germline V gene sequence: CDR1 SGHVS, CDR2 FQNEAQ. The CDR3 length is 17 residues. CDR3 sequence reads: CASSLAGGPNSGNTIYF. Written as DNA, the CDR3 is TGTGCCAGCAGCTTAGCAGGGGGACCCAACTCTGGAAACACCATATATTTT.

This sequence joins TRBV6-5 and TRBJ1-5; a weak D match, TRBD1 (6 bases). V was trimmed by 8 bases and J by 8 bases, leaving 22 bases between them. The germline CDR1 and CDR2 sequences are MNHEY and SVGAGI. This CDR3 comprises 15 residues. DNA for the CDR3: TGTGCCAGCTCGGGGGGGGGACATTTCGGTGAGCCCCAGCATTTT. This translates into CASSGGGHFGEPQHF.